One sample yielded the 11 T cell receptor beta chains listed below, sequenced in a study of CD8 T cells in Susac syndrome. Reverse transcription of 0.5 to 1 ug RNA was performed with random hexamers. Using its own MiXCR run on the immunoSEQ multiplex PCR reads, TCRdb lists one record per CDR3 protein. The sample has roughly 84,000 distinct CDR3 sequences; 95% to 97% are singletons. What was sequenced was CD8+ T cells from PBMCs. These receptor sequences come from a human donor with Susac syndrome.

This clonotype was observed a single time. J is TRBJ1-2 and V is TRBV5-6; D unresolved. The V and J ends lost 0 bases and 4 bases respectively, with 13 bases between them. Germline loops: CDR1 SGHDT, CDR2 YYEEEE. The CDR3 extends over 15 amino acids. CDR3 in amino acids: CASSLAEGWGYGYTF. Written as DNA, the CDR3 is TGTGCCAGCAGCTTGGCCGAAGGTTGGGGCTATGGCTACACCTTC.

CDR3 in amino acids: CRATSGRKNEQFF. The CDR3 DNA reads TGCAGAGCTACTAGCGGGAGGAAAAATGAGCAGTTCTTC. V and J are TRBV29-1 and TRBJ2-1; 12 bases match TRBD2. There are 13 residues in the CDR3. Germline V gene lookup returns CDR1 SQVTM and CDR2 ANQGSEA.

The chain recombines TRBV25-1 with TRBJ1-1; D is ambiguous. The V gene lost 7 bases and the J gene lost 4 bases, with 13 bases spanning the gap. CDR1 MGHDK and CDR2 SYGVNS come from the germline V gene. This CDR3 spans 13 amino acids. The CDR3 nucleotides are TGTGCCAGCACCCCAGGCACCTTCACTGAAGCTTTCTTT. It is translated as CASTPGTFTEAFF.

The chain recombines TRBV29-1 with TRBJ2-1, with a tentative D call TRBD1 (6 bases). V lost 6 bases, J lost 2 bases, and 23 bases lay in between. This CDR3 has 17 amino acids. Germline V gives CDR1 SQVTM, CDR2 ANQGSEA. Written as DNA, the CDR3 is TGCAGCGTCCACACAGGGCTCCCAACGCCTCCCTACAATGAGCAGTTCTTC. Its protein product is CSVHTGLPTPPYNEQFF.

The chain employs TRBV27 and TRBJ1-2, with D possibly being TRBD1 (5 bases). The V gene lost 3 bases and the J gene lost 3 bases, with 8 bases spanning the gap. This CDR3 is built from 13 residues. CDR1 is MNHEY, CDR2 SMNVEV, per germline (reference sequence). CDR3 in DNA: TGTGCCAGCAGTTTGGAGGGGCACTATGGCTACACCTTC. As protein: CASSLEGHYGYTF.

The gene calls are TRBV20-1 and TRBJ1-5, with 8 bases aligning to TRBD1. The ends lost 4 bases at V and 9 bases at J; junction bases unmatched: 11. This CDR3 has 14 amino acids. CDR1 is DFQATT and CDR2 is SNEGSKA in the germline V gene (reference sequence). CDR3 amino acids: CSAIDRGEVLPQHF. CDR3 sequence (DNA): TGCAGTGCTATTGACAGGGGCGAAGTTTTGCCCCAGCATTTT.

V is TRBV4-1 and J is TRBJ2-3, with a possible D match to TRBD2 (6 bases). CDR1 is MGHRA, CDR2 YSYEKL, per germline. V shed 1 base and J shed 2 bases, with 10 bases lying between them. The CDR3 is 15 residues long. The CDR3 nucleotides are TGCGCCAGCAGCCAAGTCGCGGGGACCACAGATACGCAGTATTTT. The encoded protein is CASSQVAGTTDTQYF.

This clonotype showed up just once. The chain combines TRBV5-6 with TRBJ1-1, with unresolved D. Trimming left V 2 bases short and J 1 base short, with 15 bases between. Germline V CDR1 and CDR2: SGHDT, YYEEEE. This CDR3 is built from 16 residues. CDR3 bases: TGTGCCAGCAGCTTTCCCCCGGCGACTCAGAACACTGAAGCTTTCTTT. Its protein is CASSFPPATQNTEAFF.

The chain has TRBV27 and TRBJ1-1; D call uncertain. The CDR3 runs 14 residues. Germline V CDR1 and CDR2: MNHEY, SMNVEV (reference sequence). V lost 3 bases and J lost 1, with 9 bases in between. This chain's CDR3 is CASSLRQENTEAFF. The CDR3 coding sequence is TGTGCCAGCAGTTTGAGGCAAGAGAACACTGAAGCTTTCTTT.

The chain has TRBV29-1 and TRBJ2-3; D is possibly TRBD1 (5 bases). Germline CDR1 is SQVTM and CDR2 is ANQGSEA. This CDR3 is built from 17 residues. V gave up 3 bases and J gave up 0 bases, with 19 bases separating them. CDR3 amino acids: CSVDRSVGAASTDTQYF. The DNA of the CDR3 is TGCAGCGTTGACCGCAGTGTAGGGGCTGCTAGCACAGATACGCAGTATTTT.

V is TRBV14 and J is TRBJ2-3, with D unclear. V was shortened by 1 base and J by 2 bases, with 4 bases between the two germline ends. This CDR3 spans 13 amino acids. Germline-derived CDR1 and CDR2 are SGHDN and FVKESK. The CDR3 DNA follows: TGTGCCAGCAGCCAAGTTTTCACAGATACGCAGTATTTT. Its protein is CASSQVFTDTQYF.